This T cell receptor (beta chain) was profiled in a study of response to subunit inactivated influenza vaccine. Germline assignment: CDR1 LGHNA and CDR2 YNFKEQ. This CDR3 comprises 15 residues. V dropped 1 base and J dropped 2; count of bases not matched to a gene: 1. TCRdb reprocessed the RT-PCR reads via MiXCR and lists one record per CDR3 protein. Of just over 300,000 distinct CDR3 sequences listed, around a fifth are singletons. The source is a man aged 50 to 75 who received an inactivated influenza vaccine. The input for sequencing was PBMCs from blood, taken about 20 months after vaccination. The chain has TRBV4-2 and TRBJ2-1, with 8 bases aligning to TRBD2. The CDR3 DNA reads as TGTGCCAGCAGCCAAGCCGGGGGGGCCTACAATGAGCAGTTCTTC. Translated: CASSQAGGAYNEQFF.